What follows are 3 T cell receptor beta chains derived from one specimen sequenced in a study of graft-versus-host responses after intestinal transplantation. Antigen specificity for these receptors is unknown. Assay: immunoSEQ multiplex PCR; the TCRdb copy retains only in-frame clones and omits some. The sample records roughly 97,000 clones, roughly nine tenths being singletons. Sequencing used unstimulated CD4+ T cells sorted from spleen or lymph node cells, obtained before transplant. The origin of the receptors is a human donor who was the organ donor for an intestinal transplant.

This chain connects TRBV7-9 to TRBJ2-7, with D possibly TRBD2 on 7 matching bases. Trimming took 0 bases from V and 5 from J, leaving 14 bases between them. The length of the CDR3 is 15 residues. Germline lookup yields CDR1 SEHNR and CDR2 FQNEAQ (reference sequence). The CDR3 bases are TGTGCCAGCAGCTTAGCGCTGGGGGGGCCCGACGAGCAGTACTTC. Amino acid sequence: CASSLALGGPDEQYF.

The rearrangement joins TRBV7-9 to TRBJ2-1; 9 bases agree with TRBD2. Germline CDR1 reads SEHNR; CDR2 reads FQNEAQ (reference sequence). V shed 1 base, J shed 5 bases, and the junction held 3 bases outside the gene matches. The CDR3 extends over 15 amino acids. CDR3 bases: TGTGCCAGCAGCTTAGGCAGCGGGGGGAACAATGAGCAGTTCTTC. As protein: CASSLGSGGNNEQFF.

This clone was picked up one time. The rearrangement joins TRBV18 to TRBJ1-5; 7 bases line up with TRBD1. V gave up 2 bases and J gave up 4 bases; unmatched junction bases: 5. The germline V gene has CDR1 KGHSH and CDR2 LQKENI. There are 15 residues in the CDR3. This chain's CDR3 is CASSPIRDRNQPQHF. The DNA of the CDR3 is TGTGCCAGCTCACCAATCCGGGACAGAAATCAGCCCCAGCATTTT.